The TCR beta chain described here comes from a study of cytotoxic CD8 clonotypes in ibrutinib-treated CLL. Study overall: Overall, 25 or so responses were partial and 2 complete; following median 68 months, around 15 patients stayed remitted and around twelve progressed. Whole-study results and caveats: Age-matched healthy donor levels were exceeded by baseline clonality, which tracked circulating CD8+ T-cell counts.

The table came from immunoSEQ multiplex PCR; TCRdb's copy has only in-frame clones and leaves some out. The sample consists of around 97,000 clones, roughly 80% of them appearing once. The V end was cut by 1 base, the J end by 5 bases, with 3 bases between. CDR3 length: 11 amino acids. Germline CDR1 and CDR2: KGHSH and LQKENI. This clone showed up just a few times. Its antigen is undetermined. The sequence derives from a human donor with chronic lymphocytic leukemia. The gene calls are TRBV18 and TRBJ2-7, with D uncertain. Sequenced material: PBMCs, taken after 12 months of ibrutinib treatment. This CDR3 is CASSPRDEQYF. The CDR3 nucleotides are TGTGCCAGCTCACCACGGGACGAGCAGTACTTC. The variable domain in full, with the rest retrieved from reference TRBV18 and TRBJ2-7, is NAGVMQNPRHLVRRRGQEARLRCSPMKGHSHVYWYRQLPEEGLKFMVYLQKENIIDESGMPKERFSAEFPKEGPSILRIQQVVRGDSAAYFCASSPRDEQYFGPGTRLTVT.